This TCR beta chain originates from a study of blood T cell repertoires in COVID-19. Study information: Sites across the United States, Italy and Spain contributed samples from acute and convalescent COVID-19. Nucleic acid was either cDNA or gDNA, and it came from T cells, B-cell-depleted T cells, or PBMCs.

As processed by the authors: Reference gene primers were amplified, and this amplification served to estimate nucleated cell counts. Method: immunoSEQ multiplex PCR; TCRdb's copy keeps in-frame clones and lacks some. The D gene and trimming were derived from the DNA, and the V and J assignments and clone size from that table. The sample consists of tens of thousands of clones, approximately 89% of them appearing once. CDR3 length: 19 amino acids. With 0 bases removed from V and 0 bases from J, the gap between germline ends came to 21 bases. Per the germline V gene, CDR1 is MNHNS and CDR2 is SASEGT. J is TRBJ2-7 and V is TRBV6-1; tentatively, D is TRBD2 (6 bases). This sequence originates from a woman between 70 and 85 years old with acute or convalescent COVID-19. Sample: peripheral blood. CDR3 sequence: CASSEASGFSGPSSYEQYV. The CDR3 bases are TGTGCCAGCAGTGAAGCTTCAGGGTTCAGCGGGCCGAGCTCCTACGAGCAGTACGTC.